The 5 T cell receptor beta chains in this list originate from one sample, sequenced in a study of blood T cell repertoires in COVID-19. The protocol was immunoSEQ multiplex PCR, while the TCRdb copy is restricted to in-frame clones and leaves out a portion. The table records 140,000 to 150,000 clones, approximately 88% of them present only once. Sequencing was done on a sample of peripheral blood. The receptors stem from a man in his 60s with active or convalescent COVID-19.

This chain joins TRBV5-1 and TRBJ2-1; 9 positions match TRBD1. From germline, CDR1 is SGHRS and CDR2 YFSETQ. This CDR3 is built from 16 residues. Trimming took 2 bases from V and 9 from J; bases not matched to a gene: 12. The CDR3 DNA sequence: TGCGCCAGCAGCTTAAATCCGGGACAGGGTTCTAGTGAGCAGTTCTTC. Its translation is CASSLNPGQGSSEQFF.

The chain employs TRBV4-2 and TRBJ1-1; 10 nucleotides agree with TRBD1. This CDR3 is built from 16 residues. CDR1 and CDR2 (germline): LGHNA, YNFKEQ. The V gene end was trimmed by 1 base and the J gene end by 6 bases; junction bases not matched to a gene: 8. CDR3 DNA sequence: TGTGCCAGCAGCCAAGGGATTGACAGGGGGCAACCTGAAGCTTTCTTT. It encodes CASSQGIDRGQPEAFF.

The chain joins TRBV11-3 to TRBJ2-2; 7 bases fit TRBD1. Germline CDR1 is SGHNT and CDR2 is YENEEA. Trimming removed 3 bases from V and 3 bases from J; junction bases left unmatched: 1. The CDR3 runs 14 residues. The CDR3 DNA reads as TGTGCCAGCAGCTTCGACAGGGACACCGGGGAGCTGTTTTTT. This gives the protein CASSFDRDTGELFF.

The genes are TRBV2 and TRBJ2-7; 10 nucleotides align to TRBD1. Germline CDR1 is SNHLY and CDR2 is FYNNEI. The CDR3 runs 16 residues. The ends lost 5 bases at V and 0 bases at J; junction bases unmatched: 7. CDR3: CASSPPRDRGSYEQYF. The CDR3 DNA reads TGTGCCAGCAGTCCTCCCCGGGACAGGGGCTCCTACGAGCAGTACTTC.

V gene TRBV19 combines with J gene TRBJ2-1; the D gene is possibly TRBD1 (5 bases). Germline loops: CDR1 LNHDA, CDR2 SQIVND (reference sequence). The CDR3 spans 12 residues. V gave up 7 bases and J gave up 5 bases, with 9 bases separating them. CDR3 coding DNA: TGTGCCAGTAATGACAGAAACAATGAGCAGTTCTTC. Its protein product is CASNDRNNEQFF.